This T cell receptor (beta chain) was documented in a study of beta chain features in type 1 diabetes. Study-wide context: The study examined more than 100,000,000 sorted cells across all samples.

Regarding this clone: Its antigen remains unknown.

Whole-study results and caveats: All four CD4+ subsets of Type 1 diabetes patients contained TCRB CDR3s that were moderately but significantly shorter.

Of the isolated RNA, all was reverse transcribed, and so the sequenced material was expressed TCRB transcripts. Only in-frame clones appear in the TCRdb table, and some are missing; sequencing was by immunoSEQ multiplex PCR. Here the sample spans about 700,000 clones, around 15% being singletons. The CDR3 has 14 residues. The germline V gene encodes CDR1 PRHDT and CDR2 FYEKMQ (reference sequence). Trimming stripped 2 bases from V and 2 bases from J, with 8 bases between. The clonotype comes from a man between 18 and 35 years old with type 1 diabetes. Sequencing was done on a sample of naive CD4+ T cells from blood. The chain uses TRBV13 and TRBJ2-3; weak D call: TRBD2 (7 bases). The CDR3 DNA sequence: TGTGCCAGCAGCTTACGGGGGGCCACAGATACGCAGTATTTT. Amino acids: CASSLRGATDTQYF.